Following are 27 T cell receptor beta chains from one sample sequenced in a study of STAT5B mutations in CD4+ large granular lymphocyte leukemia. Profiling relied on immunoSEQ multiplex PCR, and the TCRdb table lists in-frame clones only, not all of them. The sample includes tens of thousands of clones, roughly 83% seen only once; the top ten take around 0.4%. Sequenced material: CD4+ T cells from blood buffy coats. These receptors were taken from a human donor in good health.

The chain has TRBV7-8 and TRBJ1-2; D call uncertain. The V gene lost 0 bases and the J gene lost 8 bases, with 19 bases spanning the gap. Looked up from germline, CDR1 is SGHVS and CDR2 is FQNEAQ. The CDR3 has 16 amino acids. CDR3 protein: CASSLARVEPALGYTF. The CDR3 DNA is TGTGCCAGCAGCTTAGCGAGAGTCGAGCCAGCGCTCGGCTACACCTTC. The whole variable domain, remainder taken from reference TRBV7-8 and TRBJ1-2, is GAGVSQSPRYKVAKRGQDVALRCDPISGHVSLFWYQQALGQGPEFLTYFQNEAQLDKSGLPSDRFFAERPEGSVSTLKIQRTQQEDSAVYLCASSLARVEPALGYTFGSGTRLTVV.

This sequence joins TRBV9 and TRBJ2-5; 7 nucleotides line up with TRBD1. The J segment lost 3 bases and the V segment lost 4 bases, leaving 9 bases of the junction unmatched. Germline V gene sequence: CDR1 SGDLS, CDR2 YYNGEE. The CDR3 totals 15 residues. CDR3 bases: TGTGCCAGCAGCATTACCGGGACAGTAGAAGAGACCCAGTACTTC. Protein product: CASSITGTVEETQYF. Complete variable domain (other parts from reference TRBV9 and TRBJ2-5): DSGVTQTPKHLITATGQRVTLRCSPRSGDLSVYWYQQSLDQGLQFLIQYYNGEERAKGNILERFSAQQFPDLHSELNLSSLELGDSALYFCASSITGTVEETQYFGPGTRLLVL.

As DNA, the CDR3 is TGTGCCAGCGATCCGAGGGGTTCTCAGCAGTTCTTC. Its protein is CASDPRGSQQFF. The chain links TRBV7-9 to TRBJ2-1; tentatively, D is TRBD1 or TRBD2 (5 bases each). Per the germline V gene, CDR1 is SEHNR and CDR2 is FQNEAQ (reference sequence). Between the trimmed V and J ends, which lost 8 bases and 11 bases, there was a span of 16 bases. This CDR3 contains 12 residues.

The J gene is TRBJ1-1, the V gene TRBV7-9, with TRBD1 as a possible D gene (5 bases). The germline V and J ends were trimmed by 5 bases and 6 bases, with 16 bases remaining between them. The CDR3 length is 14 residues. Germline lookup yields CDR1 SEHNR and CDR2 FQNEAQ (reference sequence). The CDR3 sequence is CASSPRDGSAEAFF. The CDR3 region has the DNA TGTGCCAGCAGCCCCCGGGACGGCAGCGCTGAAGCTTTCTTT.

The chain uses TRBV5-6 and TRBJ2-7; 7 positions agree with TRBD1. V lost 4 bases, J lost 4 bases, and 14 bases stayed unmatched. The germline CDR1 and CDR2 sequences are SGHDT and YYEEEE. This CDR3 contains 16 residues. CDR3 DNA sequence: TGTGCCAGCAGCCTTAGACAGGGACAGTCTTTATACGAGCAGTACTTC. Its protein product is CASSLRQGQSLYEQYF.

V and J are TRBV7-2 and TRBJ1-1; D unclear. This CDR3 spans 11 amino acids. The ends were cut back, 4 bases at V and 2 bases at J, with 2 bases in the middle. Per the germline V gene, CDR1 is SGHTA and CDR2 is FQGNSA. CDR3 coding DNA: TGTGCCAGCAGCTCAAACACTGAAGCTTTCTTT. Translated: CASSSNTEAFF.

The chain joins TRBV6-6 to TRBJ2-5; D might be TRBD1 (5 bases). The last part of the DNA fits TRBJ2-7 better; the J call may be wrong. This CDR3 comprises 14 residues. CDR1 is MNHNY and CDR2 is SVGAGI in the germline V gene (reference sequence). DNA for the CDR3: TGTGCCAGCAGTTTCCAGACAGACTCCTACGAGCAGTACTTC. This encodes CASSFQTDSYEQYF.

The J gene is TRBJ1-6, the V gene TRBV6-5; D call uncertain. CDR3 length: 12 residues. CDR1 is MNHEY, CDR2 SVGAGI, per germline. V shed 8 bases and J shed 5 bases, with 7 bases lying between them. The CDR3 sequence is CASAGNNSPLHF. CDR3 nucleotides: TGTGCCAGCGCGGGGAATAATTCACCCCTCCACTTT.

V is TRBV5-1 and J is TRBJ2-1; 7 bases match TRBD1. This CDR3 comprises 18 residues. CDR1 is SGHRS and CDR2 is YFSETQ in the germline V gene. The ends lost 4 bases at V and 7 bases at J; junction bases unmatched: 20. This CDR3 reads CASSLAAGGTTSRNEQFF. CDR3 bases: TGCGCCAGCAGCCTCGCCGCAGGGGGTACTACTTCCAGGAATGAGCAGTTCTTC.

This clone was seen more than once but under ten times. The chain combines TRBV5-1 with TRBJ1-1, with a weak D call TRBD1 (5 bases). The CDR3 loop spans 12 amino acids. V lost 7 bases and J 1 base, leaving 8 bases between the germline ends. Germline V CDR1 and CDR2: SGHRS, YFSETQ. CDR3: CASHGQNTEAFF. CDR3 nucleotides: TGCGCCAGCCACGGACAGAACACTGAAGCTTTCTTT.

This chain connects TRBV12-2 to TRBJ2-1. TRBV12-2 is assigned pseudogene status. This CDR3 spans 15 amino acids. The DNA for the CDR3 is TGTGCAAGTCGCTTAGGTCGGCCCCCCGAGAATGAGCAGTTCTTC. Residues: CASRLGRPPENEQFF.

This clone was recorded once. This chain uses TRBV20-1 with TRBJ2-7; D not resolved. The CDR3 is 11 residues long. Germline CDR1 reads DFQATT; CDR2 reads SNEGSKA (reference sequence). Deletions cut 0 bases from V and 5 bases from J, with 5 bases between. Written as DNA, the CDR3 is TGCAGTGCTAGAGATTTCCACGAGCAGTACTTC. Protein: CSARDFHEQYF.

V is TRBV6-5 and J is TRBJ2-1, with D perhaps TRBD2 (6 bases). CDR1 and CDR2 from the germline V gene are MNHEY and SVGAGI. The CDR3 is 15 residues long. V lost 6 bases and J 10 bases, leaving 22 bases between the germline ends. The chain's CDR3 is CASSVSPGGTREQFF. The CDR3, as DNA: TGTGCCAGCAGCGTCAGCCCAGGCGGGACGAGGGAGCAGTTCTTC.

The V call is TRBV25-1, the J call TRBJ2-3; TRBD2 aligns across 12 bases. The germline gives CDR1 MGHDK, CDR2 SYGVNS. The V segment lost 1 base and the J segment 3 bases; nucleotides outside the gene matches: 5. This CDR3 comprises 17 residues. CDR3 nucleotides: TGTGCCAGCAGTGAATCTAGCGGGAGGGCCGGAACAGATACGCAGTATTTT. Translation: CASSESSGRAGTDTQYF.

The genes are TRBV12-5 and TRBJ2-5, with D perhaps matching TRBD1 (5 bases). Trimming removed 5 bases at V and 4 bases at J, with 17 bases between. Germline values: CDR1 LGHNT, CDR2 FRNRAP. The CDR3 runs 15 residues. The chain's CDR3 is CASGGPGLGVETQYF. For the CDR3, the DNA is TGTGCTAGTGGTGGGCCAGGGCTGGGTGTAGAGACCCAGTACTTC.

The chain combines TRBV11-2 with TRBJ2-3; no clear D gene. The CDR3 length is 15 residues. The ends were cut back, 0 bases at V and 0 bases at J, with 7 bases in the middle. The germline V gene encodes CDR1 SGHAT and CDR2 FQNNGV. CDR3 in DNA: TGTGCCAGCAGCTTAGATCAGACTAGCACAGATACGCAGTATTTT. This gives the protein CASSLDQTSTDTQYF. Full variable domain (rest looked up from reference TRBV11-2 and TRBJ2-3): EAGVAQSPRYKIIEKRQSVAFWCNPISGHATLYWYQQILGQGPKLLIQFQNNGVVDDSQLPKDRFSAERLKGVDSTLKIQPAKLEDSAVYLCASSLDQTSTDTQYFGPGTRLTVL.

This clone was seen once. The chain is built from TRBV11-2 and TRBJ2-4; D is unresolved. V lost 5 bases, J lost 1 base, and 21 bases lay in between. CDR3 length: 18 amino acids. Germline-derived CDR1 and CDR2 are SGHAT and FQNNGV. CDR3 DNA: TGTGCCAGCAGCACCCCACCACGGTTTGGGCCTGCCAAAAACATTCAGTACTTC. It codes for CASSTPPRFGPAKNIQYF.

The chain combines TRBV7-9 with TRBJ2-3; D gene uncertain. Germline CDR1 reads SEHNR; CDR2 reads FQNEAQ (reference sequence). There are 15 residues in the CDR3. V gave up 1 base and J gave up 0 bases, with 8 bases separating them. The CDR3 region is CASSLGLPSTDTQYF. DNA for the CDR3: TGTGCCAGCAGCTTAGGACTCCCTAGCACAGATACGCAGTATTTT.

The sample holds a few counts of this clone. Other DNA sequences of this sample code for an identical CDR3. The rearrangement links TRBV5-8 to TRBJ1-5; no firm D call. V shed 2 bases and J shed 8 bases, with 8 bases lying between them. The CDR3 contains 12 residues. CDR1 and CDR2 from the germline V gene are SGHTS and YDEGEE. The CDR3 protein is CASSFWDEPQHF. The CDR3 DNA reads TGTGCCAGCAGCTTTTGGGATGAGCCCCAGCATTTT.

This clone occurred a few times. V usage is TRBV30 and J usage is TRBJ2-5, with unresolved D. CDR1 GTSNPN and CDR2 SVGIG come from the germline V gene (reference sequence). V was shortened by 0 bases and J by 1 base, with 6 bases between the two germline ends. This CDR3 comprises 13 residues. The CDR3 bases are TGTGCCTGGAGTGTCGGGTCCCAAGAGACCCAGTACTTC. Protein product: CAWSVGSQETQYF.

In DNA form, the CDR3 reads TGTGCCAGCAGCGCGGGACTAGCGGGACCCACAGATACGCAGTATTTT. Protein product: CASSAGLAGPTDTQYF. The V and J genes are TRBV9 and TRBJ2-3; 13 nucleotides align to TRBD2. This CDR3 has 16 residues. Trimming removed 3 bases from V and 2 bases from J; junction bases left unmatched: 3. CDR1 and CDR2 from the germline V gene are SGDLS and YYNGEE. The entire variable domain, with the rest obtained from reference TRBV9 and TRBJ2-3, is as follows: DSGVTQTPKHLITATGQRVTLRCSPRSGDLSVYWYQQSLDQGLQFLIQYYNGEERAKGNILERFSAQQFPDLHSELNLSSLELGDSALYFCASSAGLAGPTDTQYFGPGTRLTVL.

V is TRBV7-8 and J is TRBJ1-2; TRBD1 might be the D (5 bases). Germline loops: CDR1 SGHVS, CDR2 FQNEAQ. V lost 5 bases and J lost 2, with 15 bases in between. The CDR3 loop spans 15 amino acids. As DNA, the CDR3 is TGTGCCAGCAGCCCACGAAGGGGAAGCAACTATGGCTACACCTTC. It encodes CASSPRRGSNYGYTF.

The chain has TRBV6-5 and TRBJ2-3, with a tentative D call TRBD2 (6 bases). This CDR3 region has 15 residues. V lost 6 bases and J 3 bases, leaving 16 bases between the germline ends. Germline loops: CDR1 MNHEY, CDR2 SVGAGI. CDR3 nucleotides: TGTGCCAGCAGCCCAAGCCGGAGGGCGACAGATACGCAGTATTTT. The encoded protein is CASSPSRRATDTQYF.

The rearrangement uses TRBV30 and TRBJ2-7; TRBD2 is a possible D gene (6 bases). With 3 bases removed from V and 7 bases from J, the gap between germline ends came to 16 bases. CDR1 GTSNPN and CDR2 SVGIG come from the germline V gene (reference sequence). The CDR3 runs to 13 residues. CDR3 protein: CAWSPRGAGEQYF. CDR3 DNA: TGTGCCTGGAGCCCCCGAGGGGCGGGAGAGCAGTACTTC.

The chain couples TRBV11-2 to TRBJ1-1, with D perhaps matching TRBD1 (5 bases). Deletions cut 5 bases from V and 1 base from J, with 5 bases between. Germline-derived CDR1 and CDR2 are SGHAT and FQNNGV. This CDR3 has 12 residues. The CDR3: CASSRGNTEAFF. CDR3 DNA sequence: TGTGCCAGCAGCAGGGGGAACACTGAAGCTTTCTTT.

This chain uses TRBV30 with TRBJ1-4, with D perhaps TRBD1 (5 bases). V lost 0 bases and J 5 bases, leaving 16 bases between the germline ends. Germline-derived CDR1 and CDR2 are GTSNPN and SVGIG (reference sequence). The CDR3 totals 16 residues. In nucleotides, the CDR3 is TGTGCCTGGAGTGTACCGAGGGGCGGGCCCAATGAAAAACTGTTTTTT. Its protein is CAWSVPRGGPNEKLFF.

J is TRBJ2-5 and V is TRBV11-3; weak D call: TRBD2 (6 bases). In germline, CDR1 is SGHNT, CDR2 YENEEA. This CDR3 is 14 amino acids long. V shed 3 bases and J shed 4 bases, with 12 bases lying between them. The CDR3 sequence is CASSLGGVGETQYF. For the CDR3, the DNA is TGTGCCAGCAGCTTGGGGGGAGTGGGAGAGACCCAGTACTTC.